These 5 T cell receptor beta chains share one sample of origin, sequenced in a study of blood T cells in healthy people across ages. Combining a sample-barcoded 5' primer with a J-beta primer mix, a second PCR ran for roughly 6 to 12 cycles. TCRdb re-called the 5' RACE reads through MiXCR, storing one row per CDR3 protein. Of over 300,000 distinct CDR3 sequences detected, 52% appear once; the ten largest clones hold under 65%. Material for sequencing was blood. The receptors were sampled from a man between 60 and 70 years old in good health.

V and J are TRBV6-1 and TRBJ2-3; the D gene is possibly TRBD2 (5 bases). This CDR3 has 13 amino acids. V was shortened by 2 bases and J by 6 bases, with 9 bases between the two germline ends. Germline V gene lookup returns CDR1 MNHNS and CDR2 SASEGT. This chain's CDR3 is CASSEQERDTQYF. DNA of the CDR3: TGTGCCAGCAGTGAACAGGAGCGGGATACGCAGTATTTT.

The chain has TRBV3-1 and TRBJ2-4; D may be TRBD1 (6 bases). Per the germline V gene, CDR1 is LGHDT and CDR2 is YNNKEL (reference sequence). This CDR3 region has 16 residues. With 4 bases removed from V and 5 bases from J, the gap between germline ends came to 18 bases. The DNA of the CDR3 is TGTGCCAGCAGCCTAATAGGGGGTGTGGGCCAAAACATTCAGTACTTC. Translating gives CASSLIGGVGQNIQYF.

This clonotype occurred a few times. This could be a read error, since a much larger clone is one nucleotide away. This sequence joins TRBV5-1 and TRBJ2-3; perhaps TRBD2 as D (6 bases). The germline V and J ends were trimmed by 4 bases and 0 bases, with 18 bases remaining between them. The CDR3 extends over 17 amino acids. The germline V gene encodes CDR1 SGHRS and CDR2 YFSETQ. DNA of the CDR3: TGCGCCAGCAGCGTCGGGGGTGTAAGGGGCAGCACAGATACGCAGTATTTT. Encoded protein: CASSVGGVRGSTDTQYF.

Only a few counts were recorded for this clonotype. The gene calls are TRBV6-1 and TRBJ2-6, with D hard to call. V was trimmed by 2 bases and J by 1 base, leaving 6 bases between them. There are 15 residues in the CDR3. Germline V gene data show CDR1 as MNHNS and CDR2 as SASEGT. The CDR3 DNA reads TGTGCCAGCAGTGAACGAGGTTCTGGGGCCAACGTCCTGACTTTC. It translates to CASSERGSGANVLTF.

This clonotype has just a few counts. V usage is TRBV20-1 and J usage is TRBJ2-1; TRBD2 matches at 13 bases. Germline trimming cut 5 bases from V and 7 bases from J; bases unmatched to any gene: 8. The CDR3 totals 15 residues. Germline V gene lookup returns CDR1 DFQATT and CDR2 SNEGSKA (reference sequence). CDR3 DNA: TGCAGTGCTCCCAAACCGGGACTAGCGGGGAATGAGCAGTTCTTC. Translation: CSAPKPGLAGNEQFF.